The 25 T cell receptor beta chains presented below share a single source sample, sequenced in a study of T cell repertoires in cytomegalovirus infection. TCRdb reanalysed the reads using MiXCR and keeps one entry per CDR3 protein. The sample lists roughly 720,000 distinct CDR3 sequences, roughly a third occurring once. Sequencing was carried out using PBMCs. The receptors here all came from a human donor in good health (CMV status not recorded). Some clones in this sample may be carry-over from other donors' samples.

The V call is TRBV3-1, the J call TRBJ2-4; either TRBD1 or TRBD2 may fit D (5 bases each). The CDR3 spans 12 residues. The germline gives CDR1 LGHDT, CDR2 YNNKEL (reference sequence). The V end was cut by 6 bases, the J end by 11 bases, with 14 bases between. The CDR3 DNA follows: TGTGCCAGCAGAGGAAAACTGGGGGTTCAGTACTTC. Protein: CASRGKLGVQYF.

This clonotype has a count of ten or more. The chain couples TRBV7-6 to TRBJ1-6; D not certain. V was pared by 1 base and J by 5 bases, with 6 bases between. The CDR3 sequence is 14 residues long. Germline CDR1 and CDR2: SGHVS and FNYEAQ. DNA of the CDR3: TGTGCCAGCAGCTTAGTGGCAGATAATTCACCCCTCCACTTT. Its translation: CASSLVADNSPLHF.

The V gene is TRBV12-3 or TRBV12-4, the J gene TRBJ2-1, with D tentatively TRBD2 (5 bases). V dropped 6 bases and J dropped 4 bases, with 13 bases sitting between them. This CDR3 contains 14 residues. The CDR3 nucleotides are TGTGCCAGCAGCCCGGCGCGGACTTACAATGAGCAGTTCTTC. Translated, it gives CASSPARTYNEQFF.

Details on this clonotype: A read error is likely, as this CDR3 ends without the conserved phenylalanine or tryptophan. No DNA is shown, since the ends of the CDR3 on it are uncertain; the CDR3 is the one TCRdb lists. This chain links TRBV10-3 with TRBJ2-1; the DNA was not used to check the table's D call, TRBD1. The CDR3 is 17 amino acids long, termini counted. Germline CDR1 ENHRY, CDR2 SYGVKD. CDR3 sequence reads: CAISESVGQGTANEQLL.

CDR3 nucleotides: TGTGCCAGCAGTTCACATACAGGGGGCGGTTACGAGCAGTACTTC. Amino acid sequence: CASSSHTGGGYEQYF. The chain joins TRBV28 to TRBJ2-7, with 9 bases matching TRBD1. The CDR3 spans 15 residues. Per germline, CDR1 MDHEN and CDR2 SYDVKM. The V and J ends lost 4 bases and 4 bases, in that order; junction bases with no gene match: 8.

This clonotype turned up a few times. The rearrangement uses TRBV7-9 and TRBJ1-1, with a possible D match to TRBD1 (6 bases). CDR1 is SEHNR, CDR2 FQNEAQ, per germline (reference sequence). The CDR3 runs to 15 residues. The V gene lost 7 bases and the J gene lost 2 bases, with 17 bases spanning the gap. The CDR3 coding sequence is TGTGCCAGCAACGAACCCCCGGGACATAACACTGAAGCTTTCTTT. Translated, it gives CASNEPPGHNTEAFF.

This clonotype came up many times. The J gene is TRBJ2-5, the V gene TRBV11-2; D could derive from TRBD1 or TRBD2 (6 bases each). The germline V gene encodes CDR1 SGHAT and CDR2 FQNNGV. The CDR3 length is 15 residues. Trimming removed 5 bases from V and 2 bases from J, with 15 bases in between. The CDR3 here is CASSVKTGLQETQYF. As DNA, the CDR3 is TGTGCCAGCAGCGTTAAGACAGGACTACAAGAGACCCAGTACTTC.

There are a few counts of this clonotype. The rearrangement links TRBV6-5 to TRBJ1-5, with TRBD1 as a possible D gene (5 bases). Between the trimmed V and J ends, which lost 1 base and 5 bases, there was a span of 9 bases. This CDR3 contains 14 residues. CDR1 is MNHEY, CDR2 SVGAGI, per germline. The CDR3 loop reads CASSYFRGDQPQHF. DNA of the CDR3: TGTGCCAGCAGTTACTTCCGGGGGGATCAGCCCCAGCATTTT.

The chain joins TRBV12-3 or TRBV12-4 to TRBJ1-1, with unresolved D. This CDR3 has 12 residues. V lost 5 bases, J lost 7 bases, and 11 bases lay in between. This CDR3 is CASSLLGNEAFF. The CDR3 region has the DNA TGTGCCAGCAGTCTCTTAGGGAATGAAGCTTTCTTT.

CDR3 protein: CASSLTDHSRYSNYGYTF. The CDR3 nucleotides are TGTGCCAGCAGTTTGACAGATCACTCCCGCTATTCTAACTATGGCTACACCTTC. This rearrangement joins TRBV6-6 to TRBJ1-2; D may be TRBD1 (5 bases). V was shortened by 4 bases and J by 0 bases, with 21 bases between the two germline ends. The CDR3 runs to 18 residues. Germline V gene lookup returns CDR1 MNHNY and CDR2 SVGAGI (reference sequence).

On this clonotype: An end of the junction does not agree with germline; a read error may underlie this. The V gene is TRBV20-1, the J gene TRBJ2-5, with a tentative D call TRBD2 (5 bases). Germline V lookup: CDR1 DFQATT, CDR2 SNEGSKA (reference sequence). CDR3 size: 11 residues. The CDR3 DNA follows: TGCAGTGCTAGAGAACTAGAGGCCCAGTACTTC. It encodes CSARELEAQYF.

V is TRBV6-5 and J is TRBJ2-7, with D perhaps assigned TRBD1 or TRBD2 (5 bases each). V was trimmed by 5 bases and J by 0 bases, leaving 14 bases between them. Germline V gene lookup returns CDR1 MNHEY and CDR2 SVGAGI. The CDR3 is 15 residues long. CDR3 residues: CASSPQGRNSYEQYF. DNA of the CDR3: TGTGCCAGCAGTCCGCAGGGACGCAACTCCTACGAGCAGTACTTC.

This clonotype has a handful of counts. The gene calls are TRBV5-1 and TRBJ1-6, with 7 nucleotides matching TRBD1. The CDR3 runs 17 residues. The germline CDR1 and CDR2 sequences are SGHRS and YFSETQ. J gave up 1 base and V 0 bases, and 4 bases lay outside the gene matches. This chain's CDR3 is CASSLEGRGSYNSPLHF. In DNA form, the CDR3 reads TGCGCCAGCAGCTTGGAGGGCAGGGGGTCCTATAATTCACCCCTCCACTTT.

This chain joins TRBV19 and TRBJ1-5; D uncertain. Germline V gives CDR1 LNHDA, CDR2 SQIVND (reference sequence). The germline V and J ends were trimmed by 1 base and 7 bases, with 11 bases remaining between them. The CDR3 loop spans 14 amino acids. CDR3: CASSIVSGDQPQHF. The CDR3 DNA follows: TGTGCCAGTAGTATAGTCTCGGGAGACCAGCCCCAGCATTTT.

V is TRBV15 and J is TRBJ1-4, with no clear D. Trimming left V 8 bases short and J 8 bases short, with 18 bases between. The CDR3 sequence is 14 residues long. Germline CDR1 LNHNV, CDR2 YYDKDF (reference sequence). The CDR3 reads CATRTPLATEKLFF. As DNA, the CDR3 is TGTGCCACCCGTACCCCGCTTGCTACCGAAAAACTGTTTTTT.

A word on this clonotype: A clone one base away is much larger, so this may be a read error. V gene TRBV5-5 combines with J gene TRBJ1-6, with D uncertain. Per the germline V gene, CDR1 is SGHKS and CDR2 is YYEKEE (reference sequence). The CDR3 is 13 residues long. The V and J ends lost 0 bases and 6 bases respectively, with 4 bases between them. Written as DNA, the CDR3 is TGTGCCAGCAGCTTGGAGGTTAATTCACCCCTCCACTTT. Its translation: CASSLEVNSPLHF.

This clonotype was seen at least ten times. The rearrangement uses TRBV7-2 and TRBJ2-5; 9 bases agree with TRBD1. CDR1 SGHTA and CDR2 FQGNSA come from the germline V gene. The junction had 15 bases not matched to a gene; V was cut back by 8 bases and J by 5 bases. The CDR3 has 16 residues. In DNA form, the CDR3 reads TGTGCCAGCGACTCGCCGTTACAGGGGGCGGGTGAGACCCAGTACTTC. This gives the protein CASDSPLQGAGETQYF.

This clonotype has a handful of counts. The chain uses TRBV7-2 and TRBJ2-2, with D tentatively TRBD1 or TRBD2 (5 bases each). This CDR3 has 17 amino acids. V gave up 0 bases and J gave up 0 bases, with 11 bases separating them. From germline, CDR1 is SGHTA and CDR2 FQGNSA. This CDR3 reads CASSLAHGTTNTGELFF. CDR3 nucleotide sequence: TGTGCCAGCAGCTTAGCGCACGGGACGACGAACACCGGGGAGCTGTTTTTT. The variable domain in full, with the rest retrieved from reference TRBV7-2 and TRBJ2-2, is GAGVSQSPSNKVTEKGKDVELRCDPISGHTALYWYRQSLGQGLEFLIYFQGNSAPDKSGLPSDRFSAERTGGSVSTLTIQRTQQEDSAVYLCASSLAHGTTNTGELFFGEGSRLTVL.

Only a few counts were recorded for this clonotype. J is TRBJ2-5 and V is TRBV6-1; possibly TRBD2 for D (6 bases). Germline V gene sequence: CDR1 MNHNS, CDR2 SASEGT. Trimming removed 6 bases from V and 4 bases from J, with 15 bases in between. The CDR3 totals 14 residues. The CDR3 sequence is CASSSGLTRETQYF. CDR3 sequence (DNA): TGTGCCAGCAGCTCGGGACTTACGAGAGAGACCCAGTACTTC.

The CDR3 nucleotides are TGTGCCAGCCGCCCGCTAGCGGGAGAAATATACGAGCAGTACTTC. Its protein product is CASRPLAGEIYEQYF. The gene calls are TRBV2 and TRBJ2-7; 10 positions match TRBD2. Trimming cost V 8 bases and J 4 bases; bases outside gene matches: 11. Germline lookup yields CDR1 SNHLY and CDR2 FYNNEI. The CDR3 totals 15 residues.

This clonotype was seen a few times. The chain recombines TRBV28 with TRBJ1-4, with no clear D. V was shortened by 5 bases and J by 0 bases, with 7 bases between the two germline ends. This CDR3 spans 14 amino acids. The germline CDR1 and CDR2 sequences are MDHEN and SYDVKM. CDR3: CASSIPPTNEKLFF. CDR3 in DNA: TGTGCCAGCAGTATCCCCCCAACTAATGAAAAACTGTTTTTT.

This clonotype occurred a few times. This chain connects TRBV28 to TRBJ1-4; 9 bases align to TRBD1. V lost 6 bases and J lost 4; bases outside the gene matches: 9. The CDR3 is made up of 16 amino acids. Germline CDR1 reads MDHEN; CDR2 reads SYDVKM. The CDR3 sequence: CASSQTGTGFNEKLFF. The CDR3 DNA sequence: TGTGCCAGCAGCCAAACCGGGACAGGGTTTAATGAAAAACTGTTTTTT.

V usage is TRBV20-1 and J usage is TRBJ2-4; D may be TRBD1 (5 bases). The V gene's germline CDR1 is DFQATT and CDR2 SNEGSKA (reference sequence). This CDR3 has 13 amino acids. Between the trimmed V and J ends, which lost 5 bases and 8 bases, there was a span of 16 bases. This CDR3 is CSAPRASRDIQYF. The CDR3 DNA is TGCAGTGCTCCTAGGGCCTCCAGGGACATTCAGTACTTC.

The rearrangement joins TRBV19 to TRBJ2-1; 7 bases are a match to TRBD1. Germline assignment: CDR1 LNHDA and CDR2 SQIVND (reference sequence). The J segment lost 10 bases and the V segment lost 6 bases, leaving 9 bases of the junction unmatched. The CDR3 runs 13 residues. The CDR3 region has the DNA TGTGCCAGTAGCCTCAACAGGGGTGCCGAGCAGTTCTTC. This sequence encodes CASSLNRGAEQFF.

J is TRBJ1-2 and V is TRBV28; D remains unclear. The CDR3 runs 14 residues. Germline V gives CDR1 MDHEN, CDR2 SYDVKM. The ends were cut back, 3 bases at V and 8 bases at J, with 16 bases in the middle. As DNA, the CDR3 is TGTGCCAGCAGTTTTCCCTTCATTAAGGGCGGCTACACCTTC. Protein sequence: CASSFPFIKGGYTF.